This T cell receptor beta chain was profiled in a study of T-cell reconstitution after alpha-beta-depleted transplantation in children. Study-level findings and limits: From newly produced T cells came most of the T-cell counts and diversity one year after transplant. Several hundred expanded graft clones reportedly gave rise to the alpha-beta T cells present about two months after transplant.

This clonotype was counted at least ten times. The antigen remains unidentified. For TCRbeta, the library was prepared with unique molecular identifiers. TCRdb used MiXCR to reprocess the PCR reads, holding one entry per CDR3 protein. This sample has 98,000 or so distinct CDR3 sequences, with less than 25% found just once. V gave up 3 bases and J gave up 8 bases, with 12 bases separating them. The CDR3 totals 13 residues. From germline, CDR1 is KGHSH and CDR2 LQKENI. This clonotype was sampled from a boy aged 2-15 years with acute lymphoblastic leukemia, due to receive a stem cell transplant. Sequencing was performed on PBMCs, taken before TCRalphabeta/CD19-depleted stem cell transplant. The V gene is TRBV18, the J gene TRBJ2-3; D gene unclear. The CDR3 coding sequence is TGTGCCAGCTCACCCAGTACTGGGCCTACGCAGTATTTT. Its protein is CASSPSTGPTQYF. The whole variable domain, remainder taken from reference TRBV18 and TRBJ2-3, is NAGVMQNPRHLVRRRGQEARLRCSPMKGHSHVYWYRQLPEEGLKFMVYLQKENIIDESGMPKERFSAEFPKEGPSILRIQQVVRGDSAAYFCASSPSTGPTQYFGPGTRLTVL.